The clone carrying this T cell receptor (beta chain) is labeled medium-sized. The library was designed around alpha chains, so this beta chain is a stray read whose abundance carries little weight. One entry per CDR3 protein, called by TCRdb with MiXCR from the 5' RACE reads. In the table there are 2,000 or so distinct CDR3 sequences, roughly 12% of which are singletons. Sample time point: sample taken at primary tumor resection. The authors sequenced whole RNA from tumor, nontumor lung or frozen PBMC without sorting. The data belong to a study of spatial heterogeneity in lung cancer. The CDR3 runs 15 residues. Trimming took 5 bases from V and 4 from J, leaving 15 bases between them. Germline V lookup: CDR1 MNHEY, CDR2 SVGEGT.

Sequencing was performed on normal lung tissue next to the tumor, taken at surgery. This receptor was taken from a male donor with early-stage non-small cell lung cancer. V is TRBV6-2 or TRBV6-3 and J is TRBJ1-5, with D possibly being TRBD1 (6 bases). CDR3 bases: TGTGCCAGCAGTCGCGGTGGGACACCGAATCAGCCCCAGCATTTT. Its protein is CASSRGGTPNQPQHF.